Below, 30 T cell receptor beta chains from the same sample are listed, as sequenced in a study of post-analysis software for immune sequencing data. Study-level results: Comparison of patients with controls showed five TRBV segments more frequent in patients, TRBV5-6, TRBV5-1 and TRBV20-1 among them.

For these receptors, no antigen is known. Tagging with unique molecular identifiers was a feature of the TCR beta cDNA libraries. TCRdb used MiXCR to reprocess the PCR reads, holding one entry per CDR3 protein. Found here are about 620,000 distinct CDR3 sequences, around 44% of them singletons; the top ten hold 1.5% to 2%. Material: blood. Receptors were obtained from a girl aged 10-17 years with multiple sclerosis.

The chain combines TRBV4-1 with TRBJ2-4; 7 nucleotides line up with TRBD2. Germline CDR1 reads MGHRA; CDR2 reads YSYEKL. There are 14 residues in the CDR3. J was trimmed by 11 bases and V by 4 bases; bases with no gene match: 11. CDR3 residues: CASSPKGGGGVQYF. The CDR3 bases are TGCGCCAGCAGCCCGAAAGGAGGTGGGGGGGTTCAGTACTTC.

This clonotype was observed a few times. This rearrangement joins TRBV5-1 to TRBJ2-3; possibly TRBD2 for D (6 bases). V lost 4 bases and J lost 4, with 16 bases in between. Germline CDR1 reads SGHRS; CDR2 reads YFSETQ. The CDR3 runs 15 residues. CDR3 in DNA: TGCGCCAGCAGCCCTCGGCCCAGGGACTCAGATACGCAGTATTTT. Its protein product is CASSPRPRDSDTQYF.

This chain joins TRBV5-4 and TRBJ2-5, with 7 bases lining up with TRBD1. This CDR3 has 15 amino acids. Germline lookup yields CDR1 SGHNT and CDR2 YYREEE (reference sequence). J was trimmed by 1 base and V by 7 bases; bases with no gene match: 10. The CDR3 loop is CASGFTGASQETQYF. The CDR3 bases are TGTGCCAGCGGATTCACAGGGGCTAGCCAAGAGACCCAGTACTTC.

The V call is TRBV7-2, the J call TRBJ2-7; maybe TRBD2 (6 bases). This CDR3 is 17 amino acids long. CDR1 is SGHTA, CDR2 FQGNSA, per germline. The V and J ends lost 1 base and 3 bases respectively, with 19 bases between them. CDR3: CASSLVLRWSEGYEQYF. CDR3 coding DNA: TGTGCCAGCAGCTTAGTTTTGCGCTGGTCGGAGGGCTACGAGCAGTACTTC.

This clonotype was detected a few times. This rearrangement joins TRBV4-2 to TRBJ2-3, with D possibly matching TRBD2 (6 bases). Germline CDR1 and CDR2: LGHNA and YNFKEQ. This CDR3 is built from 16 residues. Trimming left V 0 bases short and J 13 bases short, with 23 bases between. The CDR3 bases are TGTGCCAGCAGCCAAGATTTCATGAGGGAGGCCCATCGGGAGTATTTT. Protein sequence: CASSQDFMREAHREYF.

This chain links TRBV20-1 with TRBJ1-4; D ambiguous. Trimming left V 3 bases short and J 8 bases short, with 10 bases between. The germline V gene encodes CDR1 DFQATT and CDR2 SNEGSKA (reference sequence). There are 12 residues in the CDR3. The CDR3 is CSARDEREKLFF. CDR3 nucleotides: TGCAGTGCTAGGGATGAGAGGGAAAAACTGTTTTTT.

This clonotype was counted only a few times. This rearrangement joins TRBV4-1 to TRBJ2-1; D unresolved. From germline, CDR1 is MGHRA and CDR2 YSYEKL. V was clipped by 1 base and J by 6 bases, with 10 bases between them. This CDR3 spans 14 amino acids. The CDR3: CASSQALSSNEQFF. CDR3 nucleotide sequence: TGCGCCAGCAGCCAAGCTCTCTCTAGCAATGAGCAGTTCTTC.

The chain is built from TRBV6-1 and TRBJ2-1; 10 bases map to TRBD2. CDR1 MNHNS and CDR2 SASEGT come from the germline V gene. With V trimmed by 6 bases and J by 4 bases, 6 bases remained unmatched. The CDR3 covers 15 residues. The CDR3, as DNA: TGTGCCAGCAGCGACCTAGCGGGGGCTTACAATGAGCAGTTCTTC. Residues: CASSDLAGAYNEQFF.

This clonotype was seen only once. This rearrangement joins TRBV4-2 to TRBJ2-3; TRBD1 is a possible D gene (6 bases). CDR1 is LGHNA, CDR2 YNFKEQ, per germline. Trimming left V 0 bases short and J 1 base short, with 11 bases between. There are 16 residues in the CDR3. Written as DNA, the CDR3 is TGTGCCAGCAGCCAAGAGGGGGCAGGGGGCACAGATACGCAGTATTTT. This translates into CASSQEGAGGTDTQYF.

The chain recombines TRBV6-1 with TRBJ2-2, with D hard to call. V lost 6 bases to trimming and J lost 8 bases, with 10 bases between them. This CDR3 has 12 amino acids. Germline assignment: CDR1 MNHNS and CDR2 SASEGT. CDR3 nucleotide sequence: TGTGCCAGCAGCCCAGCCGGGGGGGAGCTGTTTTTT. As protein: CASSPAGGELFF.

The chain is built from TRBV28 and TRBJ2-6; no clear D gene. Trimming removed 8 bases at V and 3 bases at J, with 11 bases between. This CDR3 has 14 residues. Germline-derived CDR1 and CDR2 are MDHEN and SYDVKM. The CDR3 DNA reads as TGTGCCAGCCACCCCTGGCGTGGGGCCAACGTCCTGACTTTC. It encodes CASHPWRGANVLTF.

The chain recombines TRBV7-2 with TRBJ2-3; 8 bases match TRBD1. With 2 bases clipped from V and 5 bases from J, the junction kept 6 bases outside the gene matches. This CDR3 comprises 15 residues. Germline CDR1 is SGHTA and CDR2 is FQGNSA. Here the CDR3 reads CASSLRDRPGDTQYF. The CDR3 coding sequence is TGTGCCAGCAGCTTACGGGACAGGCCGGGAGATACGCAGTATTTT.

The V and J genes are TRBV10-2 and TRBJ2-1; D ambiguous. The CDR3 consists of 11 residues. The V end lost 7 bases, the J end lost 7 bases, and 8 bases lay between the germline ends. The germline CDR1 and CDR2 sequences are WSHSY and SAAADI. The CDR3 loop is CASTQYNEQFF. CDR3 coding DNA: TGCGCCAGCACACAATATAATGAGCAGTTCTTC.

V gene TRBV12-3 or TRBV12-4 combines with J gene TRBJ1-5, with 12 nucleotides matching TRBD1. The length of the CDR3 is 19 residues. The junction had 13 bases not matched to a gene; V was cut back by 5 bases and J by 2 bases. The CDR3 coding sequence is TGTGCCAGCAGTCCAGAACCCGGGACAGGGGGCCGAGGCAATCAGCCCCAGCATTTT. It is translated as CASSPEPGTGGRGNQPQHF.

As concerns this clonotype: Sequence at one end of the junction differs from germline and may be a read error. The V gene is TRBV5-6, the J gene TRBJ2-1; TRBD2 matches 11 bases. Germline V gene lookup returns CDR1 SGHDT and CDR2 YYEEEE. The CDR3 runs 15 residues. The CDR3 DNA reads as TGTGCCAGCACTAAGGGACTAGCGGAAGGCAATGAGCAGTGCTTC. This translates into CASTKGLAEGNEQCF. Full variable domain (rest looked up from reference TRBV5-6 and TRBJ2-1): DAGVTQSPTHLIKTRGQQVTLRCSPKSGHDTVSWYQQALGQGPQFIFQYYEEEERQRGNFPDRFSGHQFPNYSSELNVNALLLGDSALYLCASTKGLAEGNEQCFGPGTRLTVL.

This chain uses TRBV29-1 with TRBJ2-5; TRBD1 matches at 7 bases. Per the germline V gene, CDR1 is SQVTM and CDR2 is ANQGSEA. The CDR3 consists of 12 residues. Trimming took 7 bases from V and 5 from J; bases not matched to a gene: 7. The CDR3 sequence: CSAVTGRETQYF. Written as DNA, the CDR3 is TGCAGCGCCGTGACAGGGCGGGAGACCCAGTACTTC.

The chain is built from TRBV6-2 or TRBV6-3 and TRBJ2-3; D is uncertain. The CDR3 is 11 residues long. The V and J ends lost 2 bases and 10 bases respectively, with 7 bases between them. The germline CDR1 and CDR2 sequences are MNHEY and SVGEGT. Here the CDR3 reads CASSYNSPQYF. CDR3 DNA sequence: TGTGCCAGCAGTTACAATAGTCCGCAGTATTTT.

V and J are TRBV20-1 and TRBJ2-1; 9 bases are a match to TRBD1. V lost 4 bases to trimming and J lost 8 bases; unmatched junction nucleotides: 9. Germline assignment: CDR1 DFQATT and CDR2 SNEGSKA (reference sequence). This CDR3 has 14 amino acids. CDR3 protein: CSAILRDRVYEQFF. The DNA of the CDR3 is TGCAGTGCTATCCTACGGGACAGGGTCTATGAGCAGTTCTTC.

V and J are TRBV12-3 or TRBV12-4 and TRBJ2-3, with D maybe TRBD2 (5 bases). V lost 4 bases and J 6 bases, leaving 23 bases between the germline ends. CDR3 length equals 17 residues. CDR3 sequence: CASSWQTRTHWRDTQYF. The CDR3 DNA follows: TGTGCCAGCAGTTGGCAAACGCGAACTCATTGGAGGGATACGCAGTATTTT.

The chain employs TRBV4-1 and TRBJ1-1; possibly TRBD1 for D (5 bases). V lost 4 bases and J 3 bases, leaving 18 bases between the germline ends. Germline lookup yields CDR1 MGHRA and CDR2 YSYEKL. The length of the CDR3 is 16 residues. The CDR3 loop reads CASSRIGWEGDTEAFF. CDR3 in DNA: TGCGCCAGCAGCCGCATCGGGTGGGAAGGGGACACTGAAGCTTTCTTT.

CDR3 DNA: TGTGCCAGCATTTGGAGCGGACCCCACGATGAGCAGTTCTTC. This codes for CASIWSGPHDEQFF. The V gene is TRBV6-5, the J gene TRBJ2-1, with D possibly matching TRBD2 (5 bases). The CDR3 runs to 14 residues. Per germline, CDR1 MNHEY and CDR2 SVGAGI. The V end was cut by 7 bases, the J end by 8 bases, with 18 bases between.

The chain carries TRBV5-1 and TRBJ2-1; D possibly corresponds to TRBD2 (5 bases). The CDR3 covers 12 residues. V was shortened by 3 bases and J by 7 bases, with 8 bases between the two germline ends. Germline V gene lookup returns CDR1 SGHRS and CDR2 YFSETQ. The CDR3, as DNA: TGCGCCAGCAGCTCCCCGGGGAATGAGCAGTTCTTC. Its protein is CASSSPGNEQFF.

Of note for this clonotype: Germline and junction disagree at one end, which may indicate a read error. The V and J genes are TRBV5-6 and TRBJ1-2, with a possible D match to TRBD1 (5 bases). CDR3 length: 16 amino acids. Looked up from germline, CDR1 is SGHDT and CDR2 is YYEEEE. In DNA, the CDR3 is TGTGCCAGCAGCTTCCCGGGACGCACTACCAACTATGGCCACACCTTC. It yields the protein CASSFPGRTTNYGHTF.

The CDR3 nucleotides are TGCAGTGCTAGCCTTCTAGCGGGGGGGCATCCAGATACGCAGTATTTT. As protein: CSASLLAGGHPDTQYF. The chain employs TRBV20-1 and TRBJ2-3; 12 positions agree with TRBD2. From germline, CDR1 is DFQATT and CDR2 SNEGSKA (reference sequence). There are 16 residues in the CDR3. V shed 3 bases, J shed 4 bases, and the junction held 8 bases outside the gene matches.

This chain joins TRBV4-1 and TRBJ2-7, with D perhaps TRBD1 (6 bases). The CDR3 consists of 15 residues. The germline V gene has CDR1 MGHRA and CDR2 YSYEKL. Between the trimmed V and J ends, which lost 0 bases and 1 base, there was a span of 10 bases. In nucleotides, the CDR3 is TGCGCCAGCAGCCAAGAGGCAGGGGTATCCTACGAGCAGTACTTC. It encodes CASSQEAGVSYEQYF.

V and J are TRBV12-3 or TRBV12-4 and TRBJ2-7; TRBD1 or TRBD2 may be the D gene (5 bases each). CDR3 size: 13 residues. V lost 5 bases and J 5 bases, leaving 13 bases between the germline ends. The CDR3 DNA follows: TGTGCCAGCAGTACTGGGGGTATCAACGAGCAGTACTTC. This gives the protein CASSTGGINEQYF.

This clonotype was detected once. The genes are TRBV3-1 and TRBJ2-7; 9 nucleotides line up with TRBD2. The CDR3 spans 18 residues. The J segment lost 0 bases and the V segment lost 1 base, leaving 10 bases of the junction unmatched. Germline assignment: CDR1 LGHDT and CDR2 YNNKEL (reference sequence). The CDR3 region is CASSQAVTSGSYSYEQYF. The DNA of the CDR3 is TGTGCCAGCAGCCAAGCGGTGACTAGCGGATCCTACTCCTACGAGCAGTACTTC.

There are a few counts of this clonotype. The gene calls are TRBV6-4 and TRBJ2-1, with 13 bases that match TRBD2. V shed 2 bases and J 9 bases; nucleotides not matched to a gene: 1. Germline assignment: CDR1 MRHNA and CDR2 SNTAGT. This CDR3 spans 14 amino acids. The CDR3: CASSDRTSGSEQFF. Here the CDR3 DNA reads TGTGCCAGCAGTGACAGGACTAGCGGGAGTGAGCAGTTCTTC.

J is TRBJ2-1 and V is TRBV5-1; 7 positions match TRBD1. The junction had 6 bases not matched to a gene; V was cut back by 4 bases and J by 8 bases. Germline CDR1 reads SGHRS; CDR2 reads YFSETQ. The CDR3 totals 13 residues. The CDR3, as DNA: TGCGCCAGCAGCCCGACAGGGTTTGATGAGCAGTTCTTC. This codes for CASSPTGFDEQFF.

This clonotype came up a few times. V usage is TRBV5-1 and J usage is TRBJ2-1; tentatively, D is TRBD1 or TRBD2 (5 bases each). Trimming pared 4 bases from V and 4 bases from J, leaving 9 bases between. The germline CDR1 and CDR2 sequences are SGHRS and YFSETQ. This CDR3 region has 13 residues. CDR3 bases: TGCGCCAGCAGCATAGGGGAGTACAATGAGCAGTTCTTC. Translation gives CASSIGEYNEQFF.